The rows below give T cell receptor beta chains drawn from one sample of a study of OX40 agonist ivuxolimab in advanced cancers. Data came from immunoSEQ multiplex PCR; TCRdb stores just in-frame clones and leaves some out. The table includes about 62,000 clones, more than 85% detected once. The sequencing used CD4+ or CD8+ T cells sorted from blood, collected in a trial of the OX40 agonist ivuxolimab. These TCRs come from an adult with an advanced solid tumor such as melanoma, head and neck, liver or kidney cancer. Both conserved end residues are trimmed from each CDR3.

J gene | V gene | CDR3 protein
TRBJ2-3 | TRBV9 | ASNLGGGLSTDTQY
TRBJ2-3 | TRBV28 | ASSSPSTDTQY
TRBJ2-3 | TRBV18 | ASSPFGSGNTDTQY
TRBJ2-3 | TRBV2 | ASRGPGTDTQY
TRBJ2-7 | TRBV6-5 | ASSLTSGNPYEQY
TRBJ2-7 | TRBV7-6 | ASSSDSYPYEQY
TRBJ2-7 | TRBV5-1 | ASSLSASGGDSYEQY
TRBJ2-3 | TRBV5-1 | ASSLGIETDTQY
TRBJ2-7 | TRBV7-9 | ASSLTPGEQY
TRBJ1-6 | TRBV6-1 | ASSEVGVTSPLH
TRBJ2-7 | TRBV6-1 | ASSPRTVSSYEQY
TRBJ2-3 | TRBV2 | ASSEAPSGGPTSTDTQY
TRBJ2-3 | TRBV18 | ASSPPATGGRDTQY
TRBJ2-3 | TRBV7-9 | ASSLGLDPDTQY
TRBJ1-1 | TRBV25-1 | ASSGGRRGTEAF
TRBJ1-5 | TRBV5-8 | ASSSGQQINQPQH
TRBJ1-2 | TRBV27 | ASSVRGERGYT
TRBJ1-3 | TRBV7-3 | ASSQGQTGNTIY
TRBJ2-5 | TRBV29-1 | SAGRAVGYQETQY
TRBJ2-3 | TRBV9 | ASSVARTSEADTQY
TRBJ1-2 | TRBV19 | ASSMNPPYGYT